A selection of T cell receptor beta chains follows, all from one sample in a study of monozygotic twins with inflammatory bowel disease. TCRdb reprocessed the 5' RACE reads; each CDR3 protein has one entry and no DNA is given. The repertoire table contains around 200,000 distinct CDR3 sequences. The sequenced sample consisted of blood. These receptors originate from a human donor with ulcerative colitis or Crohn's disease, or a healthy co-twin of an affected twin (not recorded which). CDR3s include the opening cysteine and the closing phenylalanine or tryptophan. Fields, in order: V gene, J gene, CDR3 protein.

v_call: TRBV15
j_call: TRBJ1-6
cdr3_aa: CATSRVRQANSPLHF

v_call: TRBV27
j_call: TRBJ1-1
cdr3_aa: CASRPGTSGTTFF

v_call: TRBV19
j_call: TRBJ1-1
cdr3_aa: CASSRNRGRNTEAFF

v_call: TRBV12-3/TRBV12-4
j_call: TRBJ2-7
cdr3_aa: CASRNHYEQYF

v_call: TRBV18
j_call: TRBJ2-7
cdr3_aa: CASSPTLSRDYEQYF

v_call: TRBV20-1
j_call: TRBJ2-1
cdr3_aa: CSAPTSGAYNEQFF

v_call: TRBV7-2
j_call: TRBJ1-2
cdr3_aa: CASSSGLGQWLTF

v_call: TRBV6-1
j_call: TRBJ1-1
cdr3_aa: CASSEGQRNTEAFF

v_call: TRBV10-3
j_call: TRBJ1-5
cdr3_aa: CAISVDKDQPQHF

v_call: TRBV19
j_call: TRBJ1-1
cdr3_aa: CASSMVDRFRVNTEAFF

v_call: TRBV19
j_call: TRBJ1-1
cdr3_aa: CASSAQGTYNTEAFF

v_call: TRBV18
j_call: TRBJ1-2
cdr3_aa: CASSPQGPLYGYTF

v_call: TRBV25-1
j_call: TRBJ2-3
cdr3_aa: CASSASDTQYF

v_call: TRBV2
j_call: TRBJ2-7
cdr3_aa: CASSSGGAREQYF

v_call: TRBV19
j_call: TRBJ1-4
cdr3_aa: CASSIAGGQEKLFF

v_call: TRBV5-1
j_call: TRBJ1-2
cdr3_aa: CASSFRRGTNYGYTF

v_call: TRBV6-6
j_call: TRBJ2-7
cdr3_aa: CASSYADHYEQYF

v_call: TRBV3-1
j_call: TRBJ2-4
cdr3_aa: CASSDSPLAKNMQYF

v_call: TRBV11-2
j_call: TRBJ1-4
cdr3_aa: CASSLGPFLKLFF

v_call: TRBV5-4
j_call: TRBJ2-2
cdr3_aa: CASSQGDRGHGELFF

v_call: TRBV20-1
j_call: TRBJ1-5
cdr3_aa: CSARSSRNQPQHF

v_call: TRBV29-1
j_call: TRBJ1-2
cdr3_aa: CSVGEGQGTNGYTF

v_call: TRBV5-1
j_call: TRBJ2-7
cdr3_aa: CASSFDSYEQYF

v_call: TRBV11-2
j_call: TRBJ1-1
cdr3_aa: CASSLVGFGTEAFF

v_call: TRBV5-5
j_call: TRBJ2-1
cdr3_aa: CASSLESEQFF

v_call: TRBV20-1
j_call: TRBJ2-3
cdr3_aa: CSARDMDTQYF

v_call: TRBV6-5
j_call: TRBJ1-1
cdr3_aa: CASSFGKLNTEAFF

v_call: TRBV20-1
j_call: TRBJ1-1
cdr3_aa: CSADQGTLNTEAFF

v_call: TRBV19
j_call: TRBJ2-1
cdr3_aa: CASKRQGVFNEQFF

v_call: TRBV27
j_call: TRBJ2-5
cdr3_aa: CASSSQRGTQYF

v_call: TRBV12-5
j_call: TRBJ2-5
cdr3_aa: CASGSDETQYF

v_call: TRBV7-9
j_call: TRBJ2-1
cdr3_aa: CASVRPRAHNEQFF

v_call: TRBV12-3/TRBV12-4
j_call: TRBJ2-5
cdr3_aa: CASQRLETQYF

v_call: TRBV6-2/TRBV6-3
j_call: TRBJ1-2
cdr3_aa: CASSSRVTGYGYTF

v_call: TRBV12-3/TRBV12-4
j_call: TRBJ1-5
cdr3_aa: CASSQGDRGNQPQHF

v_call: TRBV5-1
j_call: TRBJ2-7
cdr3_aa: CASSLEGLDYEQYF

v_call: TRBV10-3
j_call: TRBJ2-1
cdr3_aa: CATQGLGYNEQLF

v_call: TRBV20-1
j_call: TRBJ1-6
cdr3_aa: CSAGRITYNSPLHF

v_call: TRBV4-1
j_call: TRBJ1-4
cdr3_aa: CASSQDGTGSPNEKLFF

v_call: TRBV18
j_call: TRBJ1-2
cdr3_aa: CASSPGQTVYGYTF

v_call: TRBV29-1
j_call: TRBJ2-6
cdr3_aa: CSVEVGGSSGANVLTF

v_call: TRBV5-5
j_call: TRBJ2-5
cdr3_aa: CASSFEVADFGVTQYF

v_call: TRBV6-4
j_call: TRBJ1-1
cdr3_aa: CASSDQQGTEAFF

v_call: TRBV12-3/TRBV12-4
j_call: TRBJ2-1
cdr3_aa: CASSFNLAEQFF

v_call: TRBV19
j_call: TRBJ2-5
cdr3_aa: CASSMGTGSYQETQYF

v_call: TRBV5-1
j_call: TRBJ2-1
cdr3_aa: CASSLVIGGNEQFF

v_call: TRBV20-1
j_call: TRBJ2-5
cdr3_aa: CSAPGTGKETQYF

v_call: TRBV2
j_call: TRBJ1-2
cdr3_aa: CASAGQSYGYTF

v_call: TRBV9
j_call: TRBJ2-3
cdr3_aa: CASSPPPGLAGADTQYF

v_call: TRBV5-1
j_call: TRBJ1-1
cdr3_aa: CASSLEGNGKNTEAFF

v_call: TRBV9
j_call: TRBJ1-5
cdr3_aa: CASSAEGRSNQPQHF

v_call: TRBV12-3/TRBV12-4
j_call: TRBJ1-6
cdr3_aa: CASSGQGNSPLHF

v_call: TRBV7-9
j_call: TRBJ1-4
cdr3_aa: CASLLRGATNEKLFF

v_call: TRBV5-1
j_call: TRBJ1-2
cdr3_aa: CASSSAGVYTF

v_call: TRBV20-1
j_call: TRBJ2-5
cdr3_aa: CSARDGGAQETQYF